The T cell receptor (beta chain) described here comes from a study of Tregs in tolerant kidney transplant recipients. Study-level results: Donor-specific Treg expansion exceeded global Treg expansion in tolerant patients, suggesting antigen drive. This study did not directly address biological reproducibility. Nucleotide sequences could not be compared across some patients' samples due to primer changes.

A note on this clone: Its antigen is unidentified.

Mixed chimerism was transient after nonmyeloablative marrow transplants from related graft donors. Clones were sequenced by immunoSEQ multiplex PCR, and TCRdb holds only the in-frame ones, with some missing. The profile shows about 52,000 clones, approximately 91% of them singletons. Germline CDR1 is MDHEN and CDR2 is SYDVKM. This CDR3 is built from 15 residues. Trimming took off 7 bases at V and 4 bases at J, with 17 bases between the two ends. This specimen was CD8+ T cells from blood (PBMCs), taken 24 months after the transplant. The V gene is TRBV28, the J gene TRBJ2-1; TRBD2 is a possible D gene (5 bases). This TCR was sampled from a human patient who received a combined kidney and bone marrow transplant. Some T cells may be the graft donor's. The CDR3 spells CASTPRPGGYNEQFF. In DNA, the CDR3 is TGTGCCAGCACCCCGAGGCCAGGAGGTTACAATGAGCAGTTCTTC.